This paragraph reports one T cell receptor beta chain. Germline lookup yields CDR1 SGHRS and CDR2 YFSETQ. The V end was cut by 4 bases, the J end by 10 bases, with 9 bases between. The CDR3 extends over 11 amino acids. TCR beta chains were sequenced at survey level with immunoSEQ. Generated by immunoSEQ multiplex PCR, the TCRdb table keeps only in-frame clones and is missing some. The sample holds approximately 53,000 clones, roughly 93% seen once. The chain couples TRBV5-1 to TRBJ2-1; TRBD1 might be the D (6 bases). What was sequenced was PBMCs. The receptor was isolated from a man in his forties or fifties with rheumatoid arthritis. The CDR3 protein is CASSRDTEQFF. DNA for the CDR3: TGCGCCAGCAGCCGGGACACGGAGCAGTTCTTC. Full variable domain (outside the CDR3, taken from reference TRBV5-1 and TRBJ2-1): KAGVTQTPRYLIKTRGQQVTLSCSPISGHRSVSWYQQTPGQGLQFLFEYFSETQRNKGNFPGRFSGRQFSNSRSEMNVSTLELGDSALYLCASSRDTEQFFGPGTRLTVL.